A selection of T cell receptor beta chains follows, all from one sample in a study of cytomegalovirus exposure and HLA in healthy donors. Assay used: immunoSEQ multiplex PCR; TCRdb lists only in-frame clones, some missing. The sample records fewer than 60,000 clones, less than 70% being singletons. Sequencing was done on a sample of PBMCs. These TCRs come from a human donor in good health. Both conserved end residues are part of each CDR3. D genes are given only for firm matches. The size of a clone is reported for some rows only, either as once, few or many, or as a class for expanded clones.

D | J | V | size | DNA | CDR3
TRBD2 | TRBJ2-7 | TRBV18 | NA | TGTGCCAGCTCACCACAGGACAGTAGCGGGGGGGCCAACGAGCAGTACTTC | CASSPQDSSGGANEQYF
NA | TRBJ2-7 | TRBV4-2 | NA | TGTGCCAGCAGCCGCGACATCAGGGGCAGAAAGCATCACGAGCAGTACTTC | CASSRDIRGRKHHEQYF
NA | TRBJ1-3 | TRBV6-5 | NA | TGTGCCAGCAGCTTCACAGGGCCGGGAAACACCATATATTTT | CASSFTGPGNTIYF
TRBD2 | TRBJ2-5 | TRBV5-1 | NA | TGCGCCAGCAGCTTGAGCGGGGGAAGGGGAGAGACCCAGTACTTC | CASSLSGGRGETQYF
NA | TRBJ1-1 | TRBV19 | NA | TGTGCCAGTAGTCTAACAGAGACCACTGAAGCTTTCTTT | CASSLTETTEAFF
NA | TRBJ1-2 | TRBV20-1 | few | TGCAGTGCTGCCGGGGGCTATGGCTACACCTTC | CSAAGGYGYTF
TRBD2 | TRBJ2-7 | TRBV9 | few | TGTGCCAGCAGCAACCAGGGACTAGCGGGGATCTCCTACGAGCAGTACTTC | CASSNQGLAGISYEQYF
TRBD1 | TRBJ2-3 | TRBV5-1 | few | TGCGCCAGCAGCCCAGGGACAGGGATCGCAGATACGCAGTATTTT | CASSPGTGIADTQYF
NA | TRBJ2-1 | TRBV5-6 | NA | TGTGCCAGCAGCTTAATAGGGGCGGAGAATGAGCAGTTCTTC | CASSLIGAENEQFF
NA | TRBJ2-7 | TRBV5-6 | NA | TGTGCCAGCAGCTTCAGGGGCTACGAGCAGTACTTC | CASSFRGYEQYF
TRBD2 | TRBJ2-2 | TRBV2 | NA | TGTGCCAGCAGGGACCTGGCGGGGGGGAACACCGGGGAGCTGTTTTTT | CASRDLAGGNTGELFF
NA | TRBJ2-7 | TRBV6-5 | NA | TGTGCCAGCAGTTACTCGTTCCTCTCCTACGAGCAGTACTTC | CASSYSFLSYEQYF
NA | TRBJ1-5 | TRBV10-3 | NA | TGTGCCATCAGTGAGCCAAACAGGCCTAATCAGCCCCAGCATTTT | CAISEPNRPNQPQHF
TRBD1 | TRBJ1-2 | TRBV4-1 | NA | TGCGCCAGCAGCCTACAGGGGGGAACGAATGGCTACACCTTC | CASSLQGGTNGYTF
NA | TRBJ1-1 | TRBV7-9 | few | TGTTCCAGCAGCCCCGACACCGGTGAAGCTTTCTTT | CSSSPDTGEAFF
TRBD2 | TRBJ2-3 | TRBV27 | few | TGTGCCAGCAGTTTGGGTAGCGGGGGCCTCACAGATACGCAGTATTTT | CASSLGSGGLTDTQYF
NA | TRBJ1-2 | TRBV4-1 | NA | TGCGCCAGCAGCCAAGTCGAAGGGAGTAGGGACTACACCTTC | CASSQVEGSRDYTF
TRBD2 | TRBJ2-1 | TRBV30 | NA | TGTGCCCGGAGTGTGGGCGGGGGGTACAATGAGCAGTTCTTC | CARSVGGGYNEQFF
TRBD1 | TRBJ1-6 | TRBV6-5 | NA | TGTGCCAGCAGATCCGGACAGGGTATGGGTTCACCCCTCCACTTT | CASRSGQGMGSPLHF
NA | TRBJ1-3 | TRBV30 | NA | TGTGCCTGGAGTCCTACAGCCTCTGGAAACACCATATATTTT | CAWSPTASGNTIYF
TRBD1 | TRBJ2-7 | TRBV5-1 | NA | TGCGCCAGCAGCAGACGGACAGGGCACTCCTACGAGCAGTACTTC | CASSRRTGHSYEQYF
TRBD2 | TRBJ2-3 | TRBV19 | NA | TGTGCCAGTAGCGCACTAGCGGGGGGCAACACAGATACGCAGTATTTT | CASSALAGGNTDTQYF
TRBD2 | TRBJ2-7 | TRBV7-8 | few | TGTGCCAGCAGCTTTAGCGGGGGAAGCTCCTACGAGCAGTACTTC | CASSFSGGSSYEQYF
NA | TRBJ1-1 | TRBV4-1 | few | TGCGCAACAGCAGCCAAGAAGGTAGGAGGGAACACTGAAGCTTTCTTT | CATAAKKVGGNTEAFF
NA | TRBJ2-1 | TRBV27 | NA | TGTGCCAGCAGTGGTACAGGGAGCTCCTACAATGAGCAGTTCTTC | CASSGTGSSYNEQFF
NA | TRBJ2-7 | TRBV28 | NA | TGTGCCAGCAGTTTACCGATCCCCCCGCCGGGACTCCGCTACGAGCAGTACTTC | CASSLPIPPPGLRYEQYF
TRBD1 | TRBJ1-2 | TRBV27 | NA | TGTGCCAGCAGTTTATTGGCGGACAGGACTAACTATGGCTACACCTTC | CASSLLADRTNYGYTF
TRBD1 | TRBJ1-1 | TRBV7-8 | NA | TGTGCCAGCAGCGCGACAGGGGCGGGAAGAGTGCGCACTGAAGCTTTCTTT | CASSATGAGRVRTEAFF
TRBD1 | TRBJ1-2 | TRBV4-3 | few | TGCGCCAGCAGCCACACGACAGGGAGCTATGGCTACACCTTC | CASSHTTGSYGYTF
NA | TRBJ2-3 | TRBV29-1 | few | TGCAGCGTTGAAGATCTGAGCCCAAGACTGGAAGATACGCAGTATTTT | CSVEDLSPRLEDTQYF
NA | TRBJ2-3 | TRBV10-2 | NA | TGCGCCAGCAGTGAGCAGGGGAGAGATACGCAGTATTTT | CASSEQGRDTQYF
TRBD2 | TRBJ2-7 | TRBV6-5 | NA | TGTGCCAGCACCTCCGGGGCGGGGGGCTCCTACGAGCAGTACTTC | CASTSGAGGSYEQYF
NA | TRBJ1-2 | TRBV6-1 | NA | TGTGCCAGCAGGGAGGACAGCTCCTTTAACTATGGCTACACCTTC | CASREDSSFNYGYTF
NA | TRBJ2-7 | TRBV5-6 | few | TGTGCCAGCAGCGTCCACCCGACAGTCTCCTACGAGCAGTACTTC | CASSVHPTVSYEQYF
TRBD2 | TRBJ2-3 | TRBV7-6 | NA | TGTGCCAGCAGCCGTATAGCGGGGCTCAGCACAGATACGCAGTATTTT | CASSRIAGLSTDTQYF
NA | TRBJ1-1 | TRBV7-9 | few | TGTGCCGGTTCAGGAGCTTTCTTT | CAGSGAFF
NA | TRBJ2-2 | TRBV5-8 | NA | TGTGCCAGCAGCCTCAGGGAGAACACCGGGGAGCTGTTTTTT | CASSLRENTGELFF
TRBD1 | TRBJ1-1 | TRBV4-2 | NA | TGTGCCAGCAGCCAAGGGACAGGATCTTCTTCAGCTTTCTTT | CASSQGTGSSSAFF
TRBD1 | TRBJ1-2 | TRBV6-5 | NA | TGTGCCAGCAGGTTAGGACAGGGGGACTATGGCTACACCTTC | CASRLGQGDYGYTF
NA | TRBJ2-7 | TRBV15 | NA | TGTGCCACCAGCAGAGATAGGACAAACCCTTCTTACGAGCAGTACTTC | CATSRDRTNPSYEQYF